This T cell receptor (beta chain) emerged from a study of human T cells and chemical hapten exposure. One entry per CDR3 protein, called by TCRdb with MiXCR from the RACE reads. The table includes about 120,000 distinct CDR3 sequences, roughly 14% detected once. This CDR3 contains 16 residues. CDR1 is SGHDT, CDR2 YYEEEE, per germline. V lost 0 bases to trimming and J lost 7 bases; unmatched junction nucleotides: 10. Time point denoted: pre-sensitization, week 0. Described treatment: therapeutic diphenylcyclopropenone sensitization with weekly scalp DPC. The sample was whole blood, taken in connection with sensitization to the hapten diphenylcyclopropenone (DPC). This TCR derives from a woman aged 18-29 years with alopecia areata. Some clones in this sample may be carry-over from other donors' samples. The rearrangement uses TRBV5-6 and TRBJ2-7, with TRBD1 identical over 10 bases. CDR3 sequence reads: CASSLGIDRGRGEQYF. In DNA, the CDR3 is TGTGCCAGCAGCTTGGGTATAGACAGGGGGCGAGGAGAGCAGTACTTC. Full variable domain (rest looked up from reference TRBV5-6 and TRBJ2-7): DAGVTQSPTHLIKTRGQQVTLRCSPKSGHDTVSWYQQALGQGPQFIFQYYEEEERQRGNFPDRFSGHQFPNYSSELNVNALLLGDSALYLCASSLGIDRGRGEQYFGPGTRLTVT.